This TCR beta chain emerged from a study of shared clonotypes between healthy human individuals (dated by TCRdb to between 2020 and 2021). Notes on the research overall: The cohort included three men and a couple of women between 18 and 49 years of age. Blood TCR repertoires of about 5 healthy adults were deeply sequenced to estimate repertoire size and the extent of clonotype sharing between individuals. Different laboratories and diverse techniques were used to prepare libraries and sequence TCR repertoires, to increase sequencing depth and limit assay-specific biases. Each donor's leukapheresis produced roughly between roughly 0.85 and 10 billion PBMCs. Results the study describes overall, beyond this receptor: Pairwise subsampling indicated that sequencing depth was expected to affect the degree of clonotype sharing among donors. Only blood was sampled, and tissue TCR repertoires likely differ from those in blood. The genetic and exposure-history diversity represented was limited by the small number of donors.

Note on this clone: Its antigen is still unknown. Per-nucleotide qualities are absent, and no much larger clonotype sits a single base away.

Donors were healthy HIV-negative adults with no recently reported acute infections or vaccinations. Every donor was a Caucasian adult living in Nashville, Tennessee, USA. For unsorted samples, tens of millions of PBMCs were counted, and genomic DNA was extracted using the QIAamp DNA Blood Mini kit. Blood was collected by leukapheresis, and PBMCs were isolated by Ficoll-Histopaque density gradient centrifugation and then cryopreserved in liquid nitrogen vapor phase. The CDR3 runs 13 residues from the cysteine to the phenylalanine. Here the CDR3 DNA is all that survives: 39 bases in frame from base 1. From a lookup of the germline V gene (reference sequence), CDR1 and CDR2 are GTSNPN and SVGIG. V drops 0 bases and J drops 2 bases, leaving 7 bases in between. TCR CDR3 regions were amplified from genomic DNA by multiplex PCR using the deep immunoSEQ assay. Genomic DNA extracted from each cell subset was distributed evenly over all wells of several immunoSEQ 96-well plates, and each plate served as one replicate. Each replicate PCR for unsorted PBMC received about 310 ng genomic DNA, equal to about 30,000 T cell genomes. Ten immunoSEQ deep assay plates were used to sequence unsorted PBMC genomic DNA. Purified libraries were quantified with a Qubit 3.0 fluorometer, sized on a Bioanalyzer 2100, and re-quantified with the KAPA Library Quantification kit. Every immunoSEQ 96-well plate was sequenced on a separate single-read 150-cycle Illumina NextSeq 550 flow cell. As for the original processing: The immunoSEQ output contained only junctional sequences without quality scores, so filtering could not match that applied to full-length reads. To assign V/J genes and CDR3, sequences were annotated against IMGT germline references using PyIR, a Python wrapper for IgBLAST v1.9. Any read was removed if the V/J assignment was weak (E-value above 1e-6), the CDR3 was missing, or the read contained stop codons, out-of-frame junctions, or ambiguous translated residues. V3J clonotypes were defined as sequences sharing an identical inferred V gene, J gene, and CDR3 amino acid sequence. To compute the percentage overlap between repertoires, the number of shared unique clonotypes was divided by the size of the smaller repertoire. Repertoire richness was assessed with RTK rarefaction, the Chao1 estimator, and Recon v2.1 estimates of unobserved clonotypes. TCRdb obtained this table from immuneACCESS and retained in-frame rearrangements with V and J assigned. These tables miss some clones; where compared with another copy, unresolved V genes account for less than half of the shortfall, and the remainder is unexplained. V, J and clone size derive from that table, while D and trimming were established from the DNA sequence. This sample holds hundreds of thousands of clones; approximately 71% were observed only once. The top ten clonotypes cover approximately 12% of the sample.

Material: PBMCs. The TCR sequence derives from a woman between 40 and 50 years old in good health. Some clones in this sample may be carry-over from other donors' samples. The receptor chain draws on TRBV30 and TRBJ1-2; D gene: possibly TRBD1, on 5 matching bases. The CDR3 protein sequence reads: CAWSVKGNYGYTF. The nucleotide sequence is TGTGCCTGGAGTGTAAAGGGGAACTATGGCTACACCTTC.